This passage covers 29 T cell receptor beta chains from one sample sequenced in a study of shared clonotypes between healthy human individuals (dated by TCRdb to 2019 to 2021). The library came from the immunoSEQ multiplex PCR assay. TCRdb holds this immuneACCESS table with in-frame rearrangements only. Some clones are missing; in checked studies, unresolved V genes explain under half, and the rest has no known cause. Counted in this sample were some 1,400,000 clones; approximately 96% of them appeared once. Jointly, the top ten make up roughly 1.2% of the sample. What was sequenced was naive CD4+ T cells sorted from blood. Interpreted using the paper, the cell subset or site label stands for: CD45RA+ positively selected. These receptors were collected from a man younger than 45 in good health.

The gene calls are TRBV28 and TRBJ2-7; 7 positions agree with TRBD2. This CDR3 is built from 14 residues. V shed 6 bases and J 1 base; nucleotides not matched to a gene: 6. CDR1 is MDHEN, CDR2 SYDVKM, per germline. This CDR3 is CASRPSGESYEQYF. The DNA of the CDR3 is TGTGCCAGCAGGCCCAGCGGGGAATCCTACGAGCAGTACTTC.

This chain links TRBV5-4 with TRBJ1-3, with a weak D call TRBD1 (5 bases). V was pared by 0 bases and J by 8 bases, with 18 bases between. The CDR3 contains 16 residues. The V gene's germline CDR1 is SGHNT and CDR2 YYREEE (reference sequence). The CDR3 nucleotides are TGTGCCAGCAGCTTGGTTCCAGGGAACTTTGGGGACACCATATATTTT. Translated: CASSLVPGNFGDTIYF.

This clone was seen a single time. The chain couples TRBV19 to TRBJ2-7, with a possible D match to TRBD2 (5 bases). Trimming pared 3 bases from V and 5 bases from J, leaving 17 bases between. This CDR3 region has 15 residues. Germline CDR1 is LNHDA and CDR2 is SQIVND (reference sequence). The CDR3 DNA reads as TGTGCCAGTAGTATTTCTATGTCTAGCTTCCACGAGCAGTACTTC. Protein: CASSISMSSFHEQYF.

DNA of the CDR3: TGTGCCAGCAGGAGACTAGCGGCAAAGACAGATACGCAGTATTTT. Translation: CASRRLAAKTDTQYF. The rearrangement uses TRBV6-5 and TRBJ2-3, with 9 bases identical to TRBD2. This CDR3 is 15 amino acids long. CDR1 is MNHEY and CDR2 is SVGAGI in the germline V gene. V trimming: 6 bases; J trimming: 3 bases; junction bases outside the gene matches: 7.

The chain employs TRBV19 and TRBJ1-5; weak D call: TRBD1 (6 bases). CDR1 is LNHDA and CDR2 is SQIVND in the germline V gene (reference sequence). V was clipped by 3 bases and J by 2 bases, with 11 bases between them. The CDR3 has 15 residues. The CDR3 reads CASSILDRGNQPQHF. Here the CDR3 DNA reads TGTGCCAGTAGTATCCTGGACAGAGGCAATCAGCCCCAGCATTTT. Full variable domain (outside the CDR3, taken from reference TRBV19 and TRBJ1-5): DGGITQSPKYLFRKEGQNVTLSCEQNLNHDAMYWYRQDPGQGLRLIYYSQIVNDFQKGDIAEGYSVSREKKESFPLTVTSAQKNPTAFYLCASSILDRGNQPQHFGDGTRLSIL.

The genes are TRBV18 and TRBJ2-2, with D possibly matching TRBD1 (5 bases). CDR1 is KGHSH and CDR2 is LQKENI in the germline V gene. The V gene lost 5 bases and the J gene lost 2 bases, with 18 bases spanning the gap. The CDR3 has 17 residues. Here the CDR3 reads CASSSQGPYTNTGELFF. Written as DNA, the CDR3 is TGTGCCAGCTCATCTCAGGGCCCCTATACCAACACCGGGGAGCTGTTTTTT.

Of note for this clone: The identical CDR3 is also encoded by other nucleotide sequences in the sample. J is TRBJ2-5 and V is TRBV5-1; TRBD2 matches at 16 bases. From germline, CDR1 is SGHRS and CDR2 YFSETQ. This CDR3 has 16 amino acids. V was pared by 4 bases and J by 3 bases, with 3 bases of the junction left unmatched. The CDR3 loop is CASSRGTSGREETQYF. The DNA for the CDR3 is TGCGCCAGCAGCAGGGGGACTAGCGGGAGGGAAGAGACCCAGTACTTC.

This sequence joins TRBV5-4 and TRBJ1-4; the D gene is possibly TRBD1 (6 bases). Between the trimmed V and J ends, which lost 3 bases and 0 bases, there was a span of 12 bases. The CDR3 totals 16 residues. Germline V gives CDR1 SGHNT, CDR2 YYREEE (reference sequence). CDR3 nucleotide sequence: TGTGCCAGCAGCTCACGACAGGTCGCAACTAATGAAAAACTGTTTTTT. This translates into CASSSRQVATNEKLFF.

Note on this clone: Other DNA sequences of this sample code for an identical CDR3. This chain joins TRBV7-2 and TRBJ2-5, with TRBD1 as a possible D gene (5 bases). This CDR3 is 13 amino acids long. CDR1 and CDR2 from the germline V gene are SGHTA and FQGNSA. Trimming removed 2 bases from V and 4 bases from J, with 8 bases in between. In DNA, the CDR3 is TGTGCCAGCAGCTTAAGGGGTAGAGAGACCCAGTACTTC. Protein product: CASSLRGRETQYF. The variable domain in full, completed from reference TRBV7-2 and TRBJ2-5, reads GAGVSQSPSNKVTEKGKDVELRCDPISGHTALYWYRQSLGQGLEFLIYFQGNSAPDKSGLPSDRFSAERTGGSVSTLTIQRTQQEDSAVYLCASSLRGRETQYFGPGTRLLVL.

The V gene is TRBV10-1, the J gene TRBJ2-2, with 7 bases identical to TRBD2. V shed 3 bases, J shed 5 bases, and the junction held 6 bases outside the gene matches. The germline V gene encodes CDR1 WNHNN and CDR2 SYGVQD (reference sequence). This CDR3 is 15 amino acids long. CDR3 residues: CASSEGGRGTGELFF. CDR3 sequence (DNA): TGCGCCAGCAGTGAAGGCGGGAGAGGGACCGGGGAGCTGTTTTTT.

Of note for this clone: Additional DNA sequences in this sample encode the identical CDR3. CDR3 residues: CASSVGGAYGYTF. The CDR3 bases are TGTGCCAGCAGCGTAGGTGGAGCTTATGGCTACACCTTC. V gene TRBV9 combines with J gene TRBJ1-2; D uncertain. Trimming shortened V by 0 bases and J by 5 bases, and 8 bases separated the two germline ends. The germline V gene encodes CDR1 SGDLS and CDR2 YYNGEE. The CDR3 has 13 residues.

V is TRBV7-8 and J is TRBJ2-7; D is possibly TRBD2 (5 bases). The CDR3 has 12 amino acids. Per germline, CDR1 SGHVS and CDR2 FQNEAQ. The V end was cut by 5 bases, the J end by 3 bases, with 8 bases between. Written as DNA, the CDR3 is TGTGCCAGCAGCACTAGACTCTACGAGCAGTACTTC. The encoded protein is CASSTRLYEQYF. The whole variable domain, filled in from reference TRBV7-8 and TRBJ2-7, reads GAGVSQSPRYKVAKRGQDVALRCDPISGHVSLFWYQQALGQGPEFLTYFQNEAQLDKSGLPSDRFFAERPEGSVSTLKIQRTQQEDSAVYLCASSTRLYEQYFGPGTRLTVT.

The chain recombines TRBV19 with TRBJ2-2; 7 bases match TRBD2. This CDR3 comprises 18 residues. The J segment lost 3 bases and the V segment lost 1 base, leaving 11 bases of the junction unmatched. Germline CDR1 is LNHDA and CDR2 is SQIVND (reference sequence). The CDR3 sequence is CASSIGGPGGGHTGELFF. Written as DNA, the CDR3 is TGTGCCAGTAGTATAGGTGGCCCCGGGGGAGGGCACACCGGGGAGCTGTTTTTT.

The V call is TRBV29-1, the J call TRBJ2-5, with D perhaps TRBD2 (5 bases). V was clipped by 6 bases and J by 3 bases, with 14 bases between them. In germline, CDR1 is SQVTM, CDR2 ANQGSEA. The CDR3 is 13 amino acids. Here the CDR3 DNA reads TGCAGCGTCCTATCGAGCGGAGAAGAGACCCAGTACTTC. Encoded protein: CSVLSSGEETQYF.

This clone was detected once. The genes are TRBV30 and TRBJ2-1, with 12 bases lining up with TRBD2. Germline trimming cut 0 bases from V and 7 bases from J; bases unmatched to any gene: 10. The CDR3 has 17 amino acids. The germline V gene encodes CDR1 GTSNPN and CDR2 SVGIG (reference sequence). The CDR3 protein is CAWSVGWTSGMGNEQFF. For the CDR3, the DNA is TGTGCCTGGAGTGTAGGGTGGACTAGCGGGATGGGGAATGAGCAGTTCTTC. The full variable domain, rest sourced from reference TRBV30 and TRBJ2-1, is SQTIHQWPATLVQPVGSPLSLECTVEGTSNPNLYWYRQAAGRGLQLLFYSVGIGQISSEVPQNLSASRPQDRQFILSSKKLLLSDSGFYLCAWSVGWTSGMGNEQFFGPGTRLTVL.

V is TRBV7-2 and J is TRBJ1-5; TRBD1 is a possible D gene (6 bases). CDR1 SGHTA and CDR2 FQGNSA come from the germline V gene. Trimming removed 5 bases at V and 7 bases at J, with 12 bases between. The CDR3 length is 13 residues. In DNA form, the CDR3 reads TGTGCCAGCAGCCGAGACAGGACACAGCCCCAGCATTTT. Protein: CASSRDRTQPQHF. Full variable domain (outside the CDR3, taken from reference TRBV7-2 and TRBJ1-5): GAGVSQSPSNKVTEKGKDVELRCDPISGHTALYWYRQSLGQGLEFLIYFQGNSAPDKSGLPSDRFSAERTGGSVSTLTIQRTQQEDSAVYLCASSRDRTQPQHFGDGTRLSIL.

The chain employs TRBV7-8 and TRBJ2-3; no clear D. There are 11 residues in the CDR3. V was cut by 5 bases and J by 5 bases, with 5 bases left in between. Germline lookup yields CDR1 SGHVS and CDR2 FQNEAQ. The CDR3 DNA is TGTGCCAGCAGCACCCAAGATACGCAGTATTTT. This codes for CASSTQDTQYF.

The chain has TRBV5-6 and TRBJ2-5, with no clear D. Germline-derived CDR1 and CDR2 are SGHDT and YYEEEE. V was trimmed by 0 bases and J by 4 bases, leaving 7 bases between them. The CDR3 has 13 amino acids. The CDR3 bases are TGTGCCAGCAGCTTGGTGCCCGGAGAGACCCAGTACTTC. Encoded protein: CASSLVPGETQYF.

The chain has TRBV5-8 and TRBJ2-3; 9 nucleotides line up with TRBD1. Germline trimming cut 4 bases from V and 4 bases from J; bases unmatched to any gene: 7. This CDR3 has 15 amino acids. Per germline, CDR1 SGHTS and CDR2 YDEGEE. The CDR3 region has the DNA TGTGCCAGCAGCCGGACAGGGGAGTTGGCAGATACGCAGTATTTT. Encoded protein: CASSRTGELADTQYF. The variable domain in full, with the rest retrieved from reference TRBV5-8 and TRBJ2-3, is EAGVTQSPTHLIKTRGQQATLRCSPISGHTSVYWYQQALGLGLQFLLWYDEGEERNRGNFPPRFSGRQFPNYSSELNVNALELEDSALYLCASSRTGELADTQYFGPGTRLTVL.

In its sample, this clone was seen once. The rearrangement links TRBV5-1 to TRBJ2-2, with D possibly called TRBD1 or TRBD2 (6 bases each). The CDR3 has 17 residues. Germline V gene sequence: CDR1 SGHRS, CDR2 YFSETQ. The V end lost 1 base, the J end lost 3 bases, and 16 bases lay between the germline ends. The CDR3 region is CASSLKGNREDTGELFF. In nucleotides, the CDR3 is TGCGCCAGCAGCTTGAAAGGGAACAGGGAGGACACCGGGGAGCTGTTTTTT.

The chain uses TRBV6-5 and TRBJ2-5; possible D gene TRBD1, 6 bases. The J call may be mistaken, given a closer DNA end match to TRBJ2-7. CDR3 length: 11 amino acids. The germline V gene encodes CDR1 MNHEY and CDR2 SVGAGI. Here the CDR3 reads CASRRGTEQYF. CDR3 coding DNA: TGTGCCAGCAGGAGGGGGACCGAGCAGTACTTC.

The CDR3 region is CASSIGGSANTGELFF. The CDR3 nucleotides are TGTGCCAGTAGTATAGGAGGCAGCGCGAACACCGGGGAGCTGTTTTTT. The V and J genes are TRBV19 and TRBJ2-2, with no clear D. The germline V gene encodes CDR1 LNHDA and CDR2 SQIVND (reference sequence). V lost 1 base to trimming and J lost 0 bases, with 9 bases between them. The CDR3 consists of 16 residues.

The chain has TRBV19 and TRBJ2-1; 11 nucleotides match TRBD2. Trimming removed 4 bases from V and 0 bases from J; junction bases left unmatched: 14. This CDR3 has 20 amino acids. Looked up from germline, CDR1 is LNHDA and CDR2 is SQIVND (reference sequence). CDR3 loop: CASSNSLAGAATNSYNEQFF. In nucleotides, the CDR3 is TGTGCCAGTAGTAATTCACTAGCGGGAGCTGCGACCAACTCCTACAATGAGCAGTTCTTC.

The rearrangement links TRBV9 to TRBJ1-3; unclear D gene. The germline V and J ends were trimmed by 0 bases and 3 bases, with 19 bases remaining between them. In germline, CDR1 is SGDLS, CDR2 YYNGEE. The CDR3 length is 18 residues. CDR3 in amino acids: CASSVAIPTLLSGNTIYF. The CDR3 DNA follows: TGTGCCAGCAGCGTAGCTATTCCCACCTTACTCAGTGGAAACACCATATATTTT. Supplemented by reference TRBV9 and TRBJ1-3, the full variable domain reads DSGVTQTPKHLITATGQRVTLRCSPRSGDLSVYWYQQSLDQGLQFLIQYYNGEERAKGNILERFSAQQFPDLHSELNLSSLELGDSALYFCASSVAIPTLLSGNTIYFGEGSWLTVV.

Concerning this clone: Other DNA sequences of this sample code for an identical CDR3. J is TRBJ1-5 and V is TRBV5-4; no clear D gene. This CDR3 is built from 14 residues. The germline gives CDR1 SGHNT, CDR2 YYREEE (reference sequence). Trimming took 0 bases from V and 1 from J, leaving 5 bases between them. CDR3 loop: CASSLGGSNQPQHF. DNA for the CDR3: TGTGCCAGCAGCTTGGGGGGAAGCAATCAGCCCCAGCATTTT. Full variable domain (rest looked up from reference TRBV5-4 and TRBJ1-5): ETGVTQSPTHLIKTRGQQVTLRCSSQSGHNTVSWYQQALGQGPQFIFQYYREEENGRGNFPPRFSGLQFPNYSSELNVNALELDDSALYLCASSLGGSNQPQHFGDGTRLSIL.

Remarks on this clone: The sample holds other DNA sequences that translate to the same CDR3. This sequence joins TRBV18 and TRBJ2-1; D not resolved. The ends were cut back, 0 bases at V and 1 base at J, with 7 bases in the middle. CDR3 size: 15 residues. Germline V gene lookup returns CDR1 KGHSH and CDR2 LQKENI. CDR3 in amino acids: CASSPPGRSYNEQFF. DNA for the CDR3: TGTGCCAGCTCACCACCTGGTCGTTCCTACAATGAGCAGTTCTTC.

V is TRBV6-1 and J is TRBJ2-7, with 10 bases identical to TRBD2. Germline CDR1 reads MNHNS; CDR2 reads SASEGT. The CDR3 loop spans 14 amino acids. Germline trimming cut 7 bases from V and 4 bases from J; bases unmatched to any gene: 7. The CDR3 region is CASISTSGSYEQYF. CDR3 sequence (DNA): TGTGCCAGCATTTCGACTAGCGGGTCGTACGAGCAGTACTTC.

The chain employs TRBV14 and TRBJ2-1; 14 bases fit TRBD2. The CDR3 sequence is 17 residues long. Germline-derived CDR1 and CDR2 are SGHDN and FVKESK. The V segment lost 4 bases and the J segment 0 bases; nucleotides outside the gene matches: 2. The CDR3 DNA reads TGTGCCAGCAGCCCGACTAGCGGGAGGGGCTCCTACAATGAGCAGTTCTTC. Translated, it gives CASSPTSGRGSYNEQFF. Full variable domain (rest looked up from reference TRBV14 and TRBJ2-1): EAGVTQFPSHSVIEKGQTVTLRCDPISGHDNLYWYRRVMGKEIKFLLHFVKESKQDESGMPNNRFLAERTGGTYSTLKVQPAELEDSGVYFCASSPTSGRGSYNEQFFGPGTRLTVL.

The chain has TRBV7-2 and TRBJ2-1; D is ambiguous. With 5 bases removed from V and 8 bases from J, the gap between germline ends came to 7 bases. This CDR3 comprises 11 residues. Germline CDR1 reads SGHTA; CDR2 reads FQGNSA. The CDR3 DNA follows: TGTGCCAGCAGCCCCGATTATGAGCAGTTCTTC. Its translation: CASSPDYEQFF. The full variable domain, in which reference TRBV7-2 and TRBJ2-1 provide the parts outside the CDR3, is GAGVSQSPSNKVTEKGKDVELRCDPISGHTALYWYRQSLGQGLEFLIYFQGNSAPDKSGLPSDRFSAERTGGSVSTLTIQRTQQEDSAVYLCASSPDYEQFFGPGTRLTVL.